This T cell receptor (beta chain) was recorded in a study of technical replicates of blood from a few donors. Libraries were prepared by immunoSEQ multiplex PCR; TCRdb keeps only in-frame clonotypes and omits some of them. The sample lists approximately 81,000 clones; 95% to 96% were seen once. The clonotype was recovered from a human donor in good health. The sequencing input was T cells isolated from PBMCs.

In nucleotides, the CDR3 is TGTGCCAGCAGCCATACACAGGGCTACGAGCAGTACTTC. Protein product: CASSHTQGYEQYF. J is TRBJ2-7 and V is TRBV5-5, with D possibly TRBD1 on 6 matching bases. CDR1 SGHKS and CDR2 YYEKEE come from the germline V gene (reference sequence). V shed 4 bases and J shed 3 bases, with 11 bases lying between them. The CDR3 length is 13 residues.